The clone carrying this TCR beta chain was counted a single time. Its specificity is not known. The data stem from a study of blood T cells in healthy people across ages. General observations from the study: No one knew whether donors had CMV, which possibly confounded expanded clonotype changes.

Then a second PCR, running roughly 7 to 12 cycles, was carried out with a sample-barcoded 5' primer and a J-beta primer mix. TCRdb passed the 5' RACE reads through MiXCR, listing each CDR3 protein once. The repertoire holds roughly 570,000 distinct CDR3 sequences, with 27% as singletons. The CDR3 has 11 amino acids. The V and J ends lost 0 bases and 8 bases respectively, with 5 bases between them. CDR1 is DFQATT, CDR2 SNEGSKA, per germline (reference sequence). The receptor was isolated from a woman between 65 and 79 years old in good health. Sequencing used blood. This rearrangement joins TRBV20-1 to TRBJ2-1, with D uncertain. The CDR3 loop reads CSARDLHEQFF. As DNA, the CDR3 is TGCAGTGCTAGAGATCTCCATGAGCAGTTCTTC.